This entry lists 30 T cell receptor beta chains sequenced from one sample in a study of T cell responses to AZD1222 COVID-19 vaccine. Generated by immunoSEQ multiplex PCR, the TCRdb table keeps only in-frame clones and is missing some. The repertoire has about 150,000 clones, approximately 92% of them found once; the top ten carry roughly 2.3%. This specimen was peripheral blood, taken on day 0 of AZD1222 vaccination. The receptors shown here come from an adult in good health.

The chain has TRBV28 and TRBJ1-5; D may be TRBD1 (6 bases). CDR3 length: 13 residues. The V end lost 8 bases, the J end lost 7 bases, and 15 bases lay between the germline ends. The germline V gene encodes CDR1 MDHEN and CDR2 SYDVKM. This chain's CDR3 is CASPGGPGQPQHF. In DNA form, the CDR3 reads TGTGCCAGCCCCGGGGGGCCGGGACAGCCCCAGCATTTT.

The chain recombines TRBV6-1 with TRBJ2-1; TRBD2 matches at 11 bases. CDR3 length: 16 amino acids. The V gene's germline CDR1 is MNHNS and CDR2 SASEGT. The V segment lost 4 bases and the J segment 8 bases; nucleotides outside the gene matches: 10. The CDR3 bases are TGTGCCAGCAGTGGGGCTCTAGCGGGGGGAGGGGATGAGCAGTTCTTC. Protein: CASSGALAGGGDEQFF.

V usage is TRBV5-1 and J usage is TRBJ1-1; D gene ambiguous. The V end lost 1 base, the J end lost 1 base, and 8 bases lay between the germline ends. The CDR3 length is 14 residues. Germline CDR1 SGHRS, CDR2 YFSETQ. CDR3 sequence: CASSLRVGNTEAFF. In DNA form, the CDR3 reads TGCGCCAGCAGCTTGAGGGTTGGGAACACTGAAGCTTTCTTT.

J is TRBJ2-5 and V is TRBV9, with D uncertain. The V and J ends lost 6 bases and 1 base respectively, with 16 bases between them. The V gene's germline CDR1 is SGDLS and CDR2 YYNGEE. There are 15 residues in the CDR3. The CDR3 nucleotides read TGTGCCAGCACTCTGAACTCGGCCCCCCAAGAGACCCAGTACTTC. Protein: CASTLNSAPQETQYF.

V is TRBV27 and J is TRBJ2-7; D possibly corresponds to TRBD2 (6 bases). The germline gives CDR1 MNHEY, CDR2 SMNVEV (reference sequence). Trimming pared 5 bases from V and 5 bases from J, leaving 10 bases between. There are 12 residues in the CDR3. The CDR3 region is CASSMGGHEQYF. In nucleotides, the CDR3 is TGTGCCAGCAGTATGGGAGGCCACGAGCAGTACTTC.

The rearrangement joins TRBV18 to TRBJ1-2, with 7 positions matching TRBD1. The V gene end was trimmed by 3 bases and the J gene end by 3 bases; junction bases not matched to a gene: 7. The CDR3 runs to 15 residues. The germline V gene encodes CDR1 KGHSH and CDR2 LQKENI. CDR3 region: CASSPKTGIDYGYTF. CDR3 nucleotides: TGTGCCAGCTCACCTAAGACAGGGATCGACTATGGCTACACCTTC.

As DNA, the CDR3 is TGTGCCAGCAGCTCTACAGATAACTATGGCTACACCTTC. Its protein is CASSSTDNYGYTF. This chain joins TRBV6-2 or TRBV6-3 and TRBJ1-2; no clear D. This CDR3 has 13 residues. CDR1 and CDR2 from the germline V gene are MNHEY and SVGEGT. Trimming took 6 bases from V and 1 from J, leaving 9 bases between them.

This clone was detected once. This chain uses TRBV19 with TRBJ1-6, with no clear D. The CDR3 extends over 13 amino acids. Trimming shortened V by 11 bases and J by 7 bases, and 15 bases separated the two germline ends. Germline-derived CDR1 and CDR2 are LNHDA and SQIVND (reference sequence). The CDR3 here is CAAQGIPNSPLHF. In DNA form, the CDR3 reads TGTGCCGCCCAAGGGATACCCAATTCACCCCTCCACTTT.

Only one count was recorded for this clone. The CDR3 sequence is CASSRGQGDTGELFF. The CDR3 nucleotides are TGTGCCAGCAGTAGGGGACAGGGTGACACCGGGGAGCTGTTTTTT. The rearrangement links TRBV6-5 to TRBJ2-2; 9 bases align to TRBD1. Germline lookup yields CDR1 MNHEY and CDR2 SVGAGI. Losses at the gene ends were 5 bases for V and 3 bases for J; bases not matched to a gene: 4. This CDR3 is built from 15 residues.

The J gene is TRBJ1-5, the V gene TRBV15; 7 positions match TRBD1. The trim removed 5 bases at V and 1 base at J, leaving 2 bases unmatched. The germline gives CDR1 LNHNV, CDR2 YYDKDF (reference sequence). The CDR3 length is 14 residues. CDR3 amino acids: CATSDRDSNQPQHF. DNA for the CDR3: TGTGCCACCAGCGACAGGGACAGCAATCAGCCCCAGCATTTT.

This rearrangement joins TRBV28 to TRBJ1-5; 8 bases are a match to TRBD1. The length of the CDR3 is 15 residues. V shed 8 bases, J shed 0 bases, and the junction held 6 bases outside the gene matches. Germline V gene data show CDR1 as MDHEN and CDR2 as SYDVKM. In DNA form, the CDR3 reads TGTGCCAGCCAGGGGGCGGATATTAGCAATCAGCCCCAGCATTTT. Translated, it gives CASQGADISNQPQHF.

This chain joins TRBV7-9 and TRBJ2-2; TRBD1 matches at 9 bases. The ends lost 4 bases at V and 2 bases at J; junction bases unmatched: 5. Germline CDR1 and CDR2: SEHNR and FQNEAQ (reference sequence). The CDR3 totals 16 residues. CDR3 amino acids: CASSSRTGVNTGELFF. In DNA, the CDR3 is TGTGCCAGCAGCTCACGGACAGGGGTCAACACCGGGGAGCTGTTTTTT.

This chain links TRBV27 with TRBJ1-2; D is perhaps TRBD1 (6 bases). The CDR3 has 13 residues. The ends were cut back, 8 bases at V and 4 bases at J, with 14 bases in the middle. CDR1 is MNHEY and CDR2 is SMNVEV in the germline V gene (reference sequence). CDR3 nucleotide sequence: TGTGCCAGCTGGGTCCCAGGGGCCTATGGCTACACCTTC. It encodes CASWVPGAYGYTF.

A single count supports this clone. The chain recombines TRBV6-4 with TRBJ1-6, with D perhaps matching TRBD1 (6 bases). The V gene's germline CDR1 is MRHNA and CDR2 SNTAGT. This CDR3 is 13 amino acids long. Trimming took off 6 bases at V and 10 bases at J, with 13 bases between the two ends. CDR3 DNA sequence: TGTGCCAGCAGGGCGGGGACATGGTCACCCCTCCACTTT. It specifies CASRAGTWSPLHF.

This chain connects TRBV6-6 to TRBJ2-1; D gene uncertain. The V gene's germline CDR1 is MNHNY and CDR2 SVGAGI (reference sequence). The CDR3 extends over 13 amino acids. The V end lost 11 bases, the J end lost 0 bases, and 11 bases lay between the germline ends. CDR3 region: CAASGGSYNEQFF. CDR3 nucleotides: TGTGCCGCTTCAGGTGGCTCCTACAATGAGCAGTTCTTC.

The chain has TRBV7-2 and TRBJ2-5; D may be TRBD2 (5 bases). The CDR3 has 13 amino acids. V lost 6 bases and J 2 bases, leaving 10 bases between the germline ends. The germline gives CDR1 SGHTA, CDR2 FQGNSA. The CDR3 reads CASSRSGQETQYF. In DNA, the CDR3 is TGTGCCAGCAGTCGGAGCGGACAAGAGACCCAGTACTTC. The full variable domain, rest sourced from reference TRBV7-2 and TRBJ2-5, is GAGVSQSPSNKVTEKGKDVELRCDPISGHTALYWYRQSLGQGLEFLIYFQGNSAPDKSGLPSDRFSAERTGGSVSTLTIQRTQQEDSAVYLCASSRSGQETQYFGPGTRLLVL.

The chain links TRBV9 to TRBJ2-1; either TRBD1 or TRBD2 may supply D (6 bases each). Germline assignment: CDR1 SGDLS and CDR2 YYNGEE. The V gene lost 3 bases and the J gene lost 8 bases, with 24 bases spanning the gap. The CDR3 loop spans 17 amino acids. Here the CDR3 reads CASSAPPWGASLDEQFF. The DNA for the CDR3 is TGTGCCAGCAGCGCTCCACCCTGGGGGGCCTCACTGGATGAGCAGTTCTTC.

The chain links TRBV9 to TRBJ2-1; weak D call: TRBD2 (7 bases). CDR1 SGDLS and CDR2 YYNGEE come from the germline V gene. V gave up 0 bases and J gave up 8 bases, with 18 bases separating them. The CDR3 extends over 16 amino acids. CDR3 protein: CASSVGFRQGRDEQFF. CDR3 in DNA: TGTGCCAGCAGCGTAGGCTTTCGGCAGGGGAGGGATGAGCAGTTCTTC.

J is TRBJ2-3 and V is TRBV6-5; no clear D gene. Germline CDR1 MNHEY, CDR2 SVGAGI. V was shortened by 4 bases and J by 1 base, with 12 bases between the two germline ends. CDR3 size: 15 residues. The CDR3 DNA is TGTGCCAGCAGTTTTTCCCCCTCGGGCACAGATACGCAGTATTTT. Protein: CASSFSPSGTDTQYF.

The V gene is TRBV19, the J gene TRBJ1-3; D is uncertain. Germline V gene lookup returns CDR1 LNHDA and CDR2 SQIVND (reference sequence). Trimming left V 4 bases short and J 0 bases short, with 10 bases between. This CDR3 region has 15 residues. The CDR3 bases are TGTGCCAGTAGTAGAGGTGTGGCCTCTGGAAACACCATATATTTT. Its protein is CASSRGVASGNTIYF.

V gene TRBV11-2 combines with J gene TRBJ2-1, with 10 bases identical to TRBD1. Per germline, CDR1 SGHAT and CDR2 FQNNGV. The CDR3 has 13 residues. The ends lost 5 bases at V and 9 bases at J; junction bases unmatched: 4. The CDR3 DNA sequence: TGTGCCAGCAGCACAGGACAGGGGGGTGAGCAGTTCTTC. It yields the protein CASSTGQGGEQFF.

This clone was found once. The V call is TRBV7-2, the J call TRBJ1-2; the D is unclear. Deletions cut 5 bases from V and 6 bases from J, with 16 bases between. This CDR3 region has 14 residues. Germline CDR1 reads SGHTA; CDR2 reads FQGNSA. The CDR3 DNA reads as TGTGCCAGCAGCCCCCCCCTGGCCGGGAATGGCTACACCTTC. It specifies CASSPPLAGNGYTF.

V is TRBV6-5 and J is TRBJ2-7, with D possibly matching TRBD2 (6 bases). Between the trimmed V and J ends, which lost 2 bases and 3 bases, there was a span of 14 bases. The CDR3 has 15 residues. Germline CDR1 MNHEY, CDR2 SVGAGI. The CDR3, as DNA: TGTGCCAGCAGTTACGATCCGGGAGAGAACTACGAGCAGTACTTC. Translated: CASSYDPGENYEQYF.

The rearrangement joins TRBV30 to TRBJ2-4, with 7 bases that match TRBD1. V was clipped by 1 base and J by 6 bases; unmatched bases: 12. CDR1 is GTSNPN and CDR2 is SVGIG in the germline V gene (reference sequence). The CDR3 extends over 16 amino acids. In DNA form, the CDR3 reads TGTGCCTGGAGTGCCCTTTGGGACCGGGACAGAAACATTCAGTACTTC. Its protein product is CAWSALWDRDRNIQYF. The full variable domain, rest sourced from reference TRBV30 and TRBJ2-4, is SQTIHQWPATLVQPVGSPLSLECTVEGTSNPNLYWYRQAAGRGLQLLFYSVGIGQISSEVPQNLSASRPQDRQFILSSKKLLLSDSGFYLCAWSALWDRDRNIQYFGAGTRLSVL.

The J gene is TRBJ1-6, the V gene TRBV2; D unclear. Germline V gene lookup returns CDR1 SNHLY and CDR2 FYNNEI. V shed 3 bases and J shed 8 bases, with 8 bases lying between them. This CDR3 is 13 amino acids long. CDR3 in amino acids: CASSDGRYSPLHF. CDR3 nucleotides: TGTGCCAGCAGTGATGGTCGGTATTCACCCCTCCACTTT.

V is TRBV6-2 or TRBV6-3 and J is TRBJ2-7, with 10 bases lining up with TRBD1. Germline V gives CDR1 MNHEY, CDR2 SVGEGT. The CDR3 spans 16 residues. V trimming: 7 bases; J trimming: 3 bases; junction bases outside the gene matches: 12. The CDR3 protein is CASTPLDGTGVYEQYF. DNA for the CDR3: TGTGCCAGCACCCCACTCGACGGGACAGGGGTCTACGAGCAGTACTTC.

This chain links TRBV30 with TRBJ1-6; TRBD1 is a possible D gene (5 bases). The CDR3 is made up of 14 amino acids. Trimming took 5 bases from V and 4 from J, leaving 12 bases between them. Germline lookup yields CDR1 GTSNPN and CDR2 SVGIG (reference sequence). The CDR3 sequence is CAWDPGRYNSPLHF. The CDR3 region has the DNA TGTGCCTGGGACCCGGGACGTTATAATTCACCCCTCCACTTT.

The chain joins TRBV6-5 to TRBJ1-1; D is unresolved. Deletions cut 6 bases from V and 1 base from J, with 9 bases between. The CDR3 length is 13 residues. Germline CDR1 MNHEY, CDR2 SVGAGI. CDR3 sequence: CASRRQKNTEAFF. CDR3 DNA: TGTGCCAGCAGGCGTCAGAAGAACACTGAAGCTTTCTTT.

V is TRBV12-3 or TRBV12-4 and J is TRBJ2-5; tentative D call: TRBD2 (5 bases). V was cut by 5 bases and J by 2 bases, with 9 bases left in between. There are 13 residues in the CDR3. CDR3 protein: CASSIRGQETQYF. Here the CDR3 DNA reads TGTGCCAGCAGTATCCGGGGTCAAGAGACCCAGTACTTC.

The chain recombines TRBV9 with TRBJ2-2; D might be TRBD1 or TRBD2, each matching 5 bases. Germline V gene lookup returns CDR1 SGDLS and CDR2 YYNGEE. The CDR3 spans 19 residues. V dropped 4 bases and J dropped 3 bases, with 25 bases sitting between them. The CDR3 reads CASSNYGVRGAEDTGELFF. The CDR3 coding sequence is TGTGCCAGCAGCAACTATGGAGTTCGAGGGGCGGAAGACACCGGGGAGCTGTTTTTT.